The 27 T cell receptor beta chains given below trace back to one sample, sequenced in a study of T-cell memory formation after mild COVID-19. TCRdb independently ran MiXCR on the 5' RACE reads; one entry per CDR3 protein. The sample includes under 200,000 distinct CDR3 sequences, 10% to 15% of them seen just once. The sequencing input was PBMCs or a T cell subset sorted from them (not recorded which). These TCRs come from a man aged 18 to 29 who had mild COVID-19 (a few samples of this study predate the infection). Cell type and time point are not known.

The rearrangement uses TRBV20-1 and TRBJ2-7, with 9 bases fitting TRBD1. V shed 1 base, J shed 3 bases, and the junction held 13 bases outside the gene matches. Germline CDR1 reads DFQATT; CDR2 reads SNEGSKA (reference sequence). The CDR3 contains 17 residues. CDR3 in DNA: TGCAGTGCTAGAGCCGCGTTCCTGGACAGGGGTGGCTACGAGCAGTACTTC. Translated, it gives CSARAAFLDRGGYEQYF.

This clonotype was seen repeatedly, ten times or more. This chain connects TRBV23-1 to TRBJ1-1; D not resolved. TRBV23-1 is designated an ORF whose function remains uncertain. The CDR3 length is 13 residues. V lost 4 bases and J 1 base, leaving 7 bases between the germline ends. The CDR3 nucleotides are TGCGCCAGCAGTCGGTCCGGGAACACTGAAGCTTTCTTT. Encoded protein: CASSRSGNTEAFF.

This chain connects TRBV6-6 to TRBJ1-6, with D uncertain. V lost 7 bases and J 7 bases, leaving 14 bases between the germline ends. The CDR3 is 14 residues long. CDR1 is MNHNY and CDR2 is SVGAGI in the germline V gene (reference sequence). The CDR3 bases are TGTGCCAGCACCCTCACTTCGGGAAATTCACCCCTCCACTTT. Protein: CASTLTSGNSPLHF.

The rearrangement joins TRBV6-5 to TRBJ1-5; no reliable D call. In germline, CDR1 is MNHEY, CDR2 SVGAGI. The CDR3 is 15 amino acids. The germline V and J ends were trimmed by 0 bases and 0 bases, with 6 bases remaining between them. The CDR3 bases are TGTGCCAGCAGTTACTCCCACTATAGCAATCAGCCCCAGCATTTT. This sequence encodes CASSYSHYSNQPQHF.

This clonotype was counted only a few times. The CDR3: CASRSKQGNPEAFF. The CDR3 coding sequence is TGCGCCAGCCGAAGTAAACAGGGTAACCCTGAAGCTTTCTTT. The V and J genes are TRBV5-1 and TRBJ1-1; maybe TRBD1 (6 bases). This CDR3 comprises 14 residues. Trimming cost V 7 bases and J 6 bases, with 19 bases left between them. From germline, CDR1 is SGHRS and CDR2 YFSETQ.

This clonotype turned up a few times. The J gene is TRBJ2-3, the V gene TRBV7-9; TRBD2 matches 9 bases. Trimming removed 5 bases from V and 7 bases from J; junction bases left unmatched: 10. Per germline, CDR1 SEHNR and CDR2 FQNEAQ (reference sequence). The CDR3 covers 15 residues. The CDR3 DNA sequence: TGTGCCAGCAGCCCTGCCGGGACTAGCACGTATACGCAGTATTTT. It yields the protein CASSPAGTSTYTQYF. Using reference TRBV7-9 and TRBJ2-3 for the parts outside the CDR3, the full variable domain is DTGVSQNPRHKITKRGQNVTFRCDPISEHNRLYWYRQTLGQGPEFLTYFQNEAQLEKSRLLSDRFSAERPKGSFSTLEIQRTEQGDSAMYLCASSPAGTSTYTQYFGPGTRLTVL.

This clonotype was detected many times. The chain joins TRBV15 to TRBJ1-4, with D tentatively TRBD1 (5 bases). Looked up from germline, CDR1 is LNHNV and CDR2 is YYDKDF (reference sequence). The CDR3 covers 15 residues. The V end lost 0 bases, the J end lost 6 bases, and 11 bases lay between the germline ends. The CDR3 DNA sequence: TGTGCCACCAGCAGAGACAGGGCCTGGGATGAAAAACTGTTTTTT. The encoded protein is CATSRDRAWDEKLFF. The full variable domain, completed using reference TRBV15 and TRBJ1-4, is DAMVIQNPRYQVTQFGKPVTLSCSQTLNHNVMYWYQQKSSQAPKLLFHYYDKDFNNEADTPDNFQSRRPNTSFCFLDIRSPGLGDTAMYLCATSRDRAWDEKLFFGSGTQLSVL.

This clonotype was counted between two and nine times. The chain uses TRBV20-1 and TRBJ1-2, with 9 bases matching TRBD1. The CDR3 spans 15 residues. Germline CDR1 is DFQATT and CDR2 is SNEGSKA (reference sequence). The junction had 7 bases not matched to a gene; V was cut back by 1 base and J by 4 bases. CDR3 region: CSARVSLDRGYGYTF. The CDR3 coding sequence is TGCAGTGCTAGAGTCTCCCTGGACAGGGGCTATGGCTACACCTTC.

The V and J genes are TRBV15 and TRBJ2-3; D gene ambiguous. The CDR3 has 14 residues. The germline V gene encodes CDR1 LNHNV and CDR2 YYDKDF (reference sequence). Trimming stripped 1 base from V and 2 bases from J, with 7 bases between. The CDR3 loop is CATSRVGNTDTQYF. CDR3 sequence (DNA): TGTGCCACCAGCAGAGTAGGGAACACAGATACGCAGTATTTT.

The table lists this clonotype with many counts. In DNA form, the CDR3 reads TGCAGTGCTCTTACAAACAGGGCTGATGAGCAGTTCTTC. Translation: CSALTNRADEQFF. J is TRBJ2-1 and V is TRBV20-1; TRBD1 is a possible D gene (6 bases). The germline gives CDR1 DFQATT, CDR2 SNEGSKA (reference sequence). V gave up 5 bases and J gave up 8 bases, with 16 bases separating them. There are 13 residues in the CDR3.

This chain connects TRBV28 to TRBJ1-1, with D unresolved. Germline assignment: CDR1 MDHEN and CDR2 SYDVKM. This CDR3 is 14 amino acids long. Trimming left V 4 bases short and J 7 bases short, with 16 bases between. DNA for the CDR3: TGTGCCAGCAGTTCCACTGATCGGAGGCTTGAAGCTTTCTTT. Its protein is CASSSTDRRLEAFF.

The sample holds many counts of this clonotype. The chain carries TRBV4-3 and TRBJ1-1; maybe TRBD1 (5 bases). Germline V lookup: CDR1 LGHNA, CDR2 YSLEER. V lost 0 bases, J lost 1 base, and 15 bases lay in between. CDR3 length equals 17 residues. The CDR3 region has the DNA TGCGCCAGCAGCCAAGAAACGGCGGGGCGAGGGAACACTGAAGCTTTCTTT. This sequence encodes CASSQETAGRGNTEAFF.

The chain uses TRBV12-3 or TRBV12-4 and TRBJ2-7, with D unclear. The germline V and J ends were trimmed by 7 bases and 2 bases, with 15 bases remaining between them. The CDR3 runs 14 residues. The CDR3 spells CASTPDGWAYEQYF. The CDR3 DNA sequence: TGTGCCAGCACCCCGGACGGATGGGCCTACGAGCAGTACTTC.

The chain carries TRBV28 and TRBJ2-5; possibly TRBD1 for D (6 bases). The CDR3 loop spans 14 amino acids. Germline CDR1 MDHEN, CDR2 SYDVKM. Trimming removed 5 bases from V and 4 bases from J, with 14 bases in between. CDR3 residues: CASSKTGFGETQYF. CDR3 nucleotide sequence: TGTGCCAGCAGTAAAACAGGGTTTGGAGAGACCCAGTACTTC.

This clonotype was seen only a few times. This rearrangement joins TRBV5-1 to TRBJ2-2; D remains unclear. In germline, CDR1 is SGHRS, CDR2 YFSETQ. Trimming removed 2 bases at V and 7 bases at J, with 6 bases between. The CDR3 sequence is 12 residues long. CDR3 sequence reads: CASSFSGGELFF. CDR3 bases: TGCGCCAGCAGCTTTTCTGGCGGGGAGCTGTTTTTT.

The chain uses TRBV27 and TRBJ1-1, with no clear D. V was trimmed by 7 bases and J by 2 bases, leaving 11 bases between them. The CDR3 length is 13 residues. In germline, CDR1 is MNHEY, CDR2 SMNVEV (reference sequence). Written as DNA, the CDR3 is TGTGCCAGCAAAACCCACAGCAACACTGAAGCTTTCTTT. Amino acid sequence: CASKTHSNTEAFF.

This clonotype was counted ten times or more. The genes are TRBV7-3 and TRBJ2-3; D not certain. Trimming shortened V by 6 bases and J by 2 bases, and 12 bases separated the two germline ends. Germline CDR1 is SGHTA and CDR2 is FQGTGA. This CDR3 is 14 amino acids long. CDR3 bases: TGTGCCAGCAGGATGACCGGTACCACAGATACGCAGTATTTT. This sequence encodes CASRMTGTTDTQYF.

This clonotype was found a few times. The V and J genes are TRBV5-5 and TRBJ1-1; unclear D gene. Germline loops: CDR1 SGHKS, CDR2 YYEKEE (reference sequence). Trimming took 6 bases from V and 7 from J, leaving 13 bases between them. The CDR3 totals 12 residues. Written as DNA, the CDR3 is TGTGCCAGCAACACACGACGGGGTGAAGCTTTCTTT. Residues: CASNTRRGEAFF. The entire variable domain, with the rest obtained from reference TRBV5-5 and TRBJ1-1, is as follows: DAGVTQSPTHLIKTRGQQVTLRCSPISGHKSVSWYQQVLGQGPQFIFQYYEKEERGRGNFPDRFSARQFPNYSSELNVNALLLGDSALYLCASNTRRGEAFFGQGTRLTVV.

The chain couples TRBV5-1 to TRBJ2-1; 8 nucleotides line up with TRBD1. The V gene end was trimmed by 5 bases and the J gene end by 7 bases; junction bases not matched to a gene: 11. This CDR3 comprises 15 residues. Per germline, CDR1 SGHRS and CDR2 YFSETQ. The CDR3 here is CASREASGTGNEQFF. The CDR3 bases are TGCGCCAGCAGGGAAGCGTCCGGGACAGGTAATGAGCAGTTCTTC.

CDR3 amino acids: CASSRTGLGEQTRSSPLHF. CDR3 nucleotides: TGTGCCAGCAGCCGGACGGGACTAGGAGAACAAACCCGAAGTTCACCCCTCCACTTT. The rearrangement uses TRBV6-5 and TRBJ1-6; TRBD1 is a possible D gene (5 bases). Germline loops: CDR1 MNHEY, CDR2 SVGAGI. Trimming left V 6 bases short and J 9 bases short, with 30 bases between. CDR3 length: 19 residues.

This chain connects TRBV5-6 to TRBJ2-5; either TRBD1 or TRBD2 may supply D (6 bases each). Trimming shortened V by 3 bases and J by 5 bases, and 17 bases separated the two germline ends. The CDR3 contains 15 residues. Germline values: CDR1 SGHDT, CDR2 YYEEEE. The CDR3 is CASSSASGAGETQYF. CDR3 bases: TGTGCCAGCAGCTCGGCATCGGGGGCCGGGGAGACCCAGTACTTC.

The chain joins TRBV20-1 to TRBJ2-1, with D possibly being TRBD2 (7 bases). This CDR3 spans 16 amino acids. Trimming took 2 bases from V and 5 from J, leaving 19 bases between them. Germline V gene data show CDR1 as DFQATT and CDR2 as SNEGSKA (reference sequence). CDR3 DNA sequence: TGCAGTGCTAGACGTTGGGGATGGGGGGGCGACAATGAGCAGTTCTTC. Translation gives CSARRWGWGGDNEQFF.

The sample holds a few counts of this clonotype. The chain carries TRBV27 and TRBJ1-4; 8 nucleotides line up with TRBD1. J was trimmed by 6 bases and V by 4 bases; bases with no gene match: 7. The CDR3 sequence is 15 residues long. CDR1 MNHEY and CDR2 SMNVEV come from the germline V gene (reference sequence). CDR3 coding DNA: TGTGCCAGCAGTTACTCGGGACAGGTCTATGAAAAACTGTTTTTT. Translated, it gives CASSYSGQVYEKLFF.

V is TRBV4-1 and J is TRBJ2-5; 12 bases map to TRBD2. The CDR3 extends over 16 amino acids. Germline CDR1 and CDR2: MGHRA and YSYEKL. The trim removed 3 bases at V and 5 bases at J, leaving 7 bases unmatched. The CDR3 DNA is TGCGCCAGCAGCCAGCGTCTAGCGGGGGGGCCGGAGACCCAGTACTTC. Translated: CASSQRLAGGPETQYF.

The chain is built from TRBV7-9 and TRBJ1-3, with TRBD1 matching 8 bases. The V gene end was trimmed by 6 bases and the J gene end by 2 bases; junction bases not matched to a gene: 6. The CDR3 extends over 15 amino acids. Germline values: CDR1 SEHNR, CDR2 FQNEAQ (reference sequence). The CDR3 nucleotides are TGTGCCAGCAGACCCTGGACAGGGACTGGAAACACCATATATTTT. Its protein product is CASRPWTGTGNTIYF.

This chain joins TRBV5-6 and TRBJ2-2; the D gene is possibly TRBD1 (6 bases). The germline V and J ends were trimmed by 3 bases and 7 bases, with 16 bases remaining between them. This CDR3 region has 15 residues. Germline loops: CDR1 SGHDT, CDR2 YYEEEE. CDR3 amino acids: CASSWRTEINGELFF. The CDR3 DNA reads as TGTGCCAGCAGCTGGAGGACAGAGATAAACGGGGAGCTGTTTTTT.

This clonotype was seen more than once but under ten times. The chain couples TRBV5-1 to TRBJ1-6, with a possible D match to TRBD1 (5 bases). The CDR3 extends over 14 amino acids. Between the trimmed V and J ends, which lost 4 bases and 7 bases, there was a span of 12 bases. Germline CDR1 SGHRS, CDR2 YFSETQ. The CDR3 region has the DNA TGCGCCAGCAGCGCCCGGGACGAAAATTCACCCCTCCACTTT. This codes for CASSARDENSPLHF.